This T cell receptor beta chain is drawn from a study of blood T cell repertoires in COVID-19. Study-level background: The analysed material was cDNA or gDNA that came from T cells, B-cell-depleted T cells, or PBMCs.

Membership in each cohort depended on participant-reported clinical history. Resolution of symptoms, clearance, or two negative PCRs was present in recovered Cohort 3 donors. Source study methods: Nucleated cell counts were estimated from reference gene primer amplification. Method: immunoSEQ multiplex PCR; TCRdb's copy keeps in-frame clones and lacks some. V and J calls and clone size come straight from that table; D and trimming were deduced from the DNA. The sample records roughly 300,000 clones, over 75% being singletons. Sequencing input: PBMCs or T cells enriched from blood (not recorded which). This clonotype was sampled from a woman aged 18-29 years who had recovered from COVID-19.

CDR3 sequence reads: CASSSGRGADYGYTF. The CDR3 nucleotides read TGTGCCAGCAGCTCCGGTAGGGGCGCAGACTATGGCTACACCTTC. The V call is TRBV7-6, the J call TRBJ1-2, with D maybe TRBD1 (5 bases). CDR1 and CDR2 (germline): SGHVS, FNYEAQ. The CDR3 contains 15 residues. Trimming pared 4 bases from V and 3 bases from J, leaving 15 bases between.